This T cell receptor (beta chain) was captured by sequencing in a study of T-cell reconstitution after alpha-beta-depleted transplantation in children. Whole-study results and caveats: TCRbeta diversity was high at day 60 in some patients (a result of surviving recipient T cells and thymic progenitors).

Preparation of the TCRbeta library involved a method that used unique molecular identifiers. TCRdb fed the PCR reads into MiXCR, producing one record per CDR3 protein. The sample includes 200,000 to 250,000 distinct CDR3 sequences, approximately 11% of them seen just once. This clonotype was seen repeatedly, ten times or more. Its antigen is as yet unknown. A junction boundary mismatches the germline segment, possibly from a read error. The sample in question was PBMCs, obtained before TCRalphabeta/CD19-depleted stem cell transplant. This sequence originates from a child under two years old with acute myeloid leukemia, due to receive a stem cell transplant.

CDR3 sequence (DNA): TGTGCCAGCAGCCTTCGGGACAGCAAAGATACGCAGTATTTT. Translation: CASSLRDSKDTQYF. The chain links TRBV5-5 to TRBJ2-3, with 7 bases lining up with TRBD1. Germline lookup yields CDR1 SGHKS and CDR2 YYEKEE (reference sequence). CDR3 length equals 14 residues.